The rows below give T cell receptor delta chains drawn from one sample of a study of gamma-delta chains in newborns, infants, children. With CATT, TCRdb re-called clones from the reads. The sample shows 3,500 to 4,500 delta-chain clones, 38% of them seen only once. The sequenced sample was blood. The receptors here all came from a child who received the measles vaccine. Each CDR3 is given with its conserved first and last residue. Fields, in order: CDR3 DNA, CDR3 protein, clone size, D gene, V gene, CDR3 length, J gene. The D gene is left open where the match is weak. Clone size, where shown, is once, few, many, or a class for clones that have expanded.

TGTGCCTTGCCCTTCCGGAGGGGCTACACCGATAAACTCATCTTT CALPFRRGYTDKLIF NA NA TRDV3 15 TRDJ1
TGTGCTCTTGGGGGGTTCAATTCCTACACCTTTGTACTGGGGGATTCTTACACCGATAAACTCATCTTT CALGGFNSYTFVLGDSYTDKLIF few TRDD3 TRDV1 23 TRDJ1
TGTGCTCTTGGGGAACTGATACCTTCCTACGGTGGGGGTTACACCGATAAACTCATCTTT CALGELIPSYGGGYTDKLIF few TRDD2 TRDV1 20 TRDJ1
TGTGCTCTTGGGGAACGAGCATCTCTCGTCTACCACCTACTGGGGGATTCTGGTTGGGACACCCGACAGATGTTTTTC CALGERASLVYHLLGDSGWDTRQMFF NA TRDD3 TRDV1 26 TRDJ3
TGTGCTCTTGGGGAAGACATACGAGTGGGGGAGAGTTACACCGATAAACTCATCTTT CALGEDIRVGESYTDKLIF NA TRDD3 TRDV1 19 TRDJ1
TGTGCTCTTGGGGAACTCAAACCCCTCCTTCTACTGGGGGAGTTACTCACCTGGGACACCCGACAGATGTTTTTC CALGELKPLLLLGELLTWDTRQMFF few TRDD3 TRDV1 25 TRDJ3
TGTGCTCTTCTGGCGGGGGATAAGGATAAACTCATCTTT CALLAGDKDKLIF NA TRDD3 TRDV1 13 TRDJ1
TGTGCCTGTGACACCGCCGGGGTCTCCTGGGACACCCGACAGATGTTTTTC CACDTAGVSWDTRQMFF NA NA TRDV2 17 TRDJ3
TGTGCCTTCGCCTACGCCTTGACTGGGGGATACCTGTGGCTCATCTTT CAFAYALTGGYLWLIF few TRDD3 TRDV3 16 TRDJ1
TGTGCTCTTGGGGCATTGACCGCCTTCCTACGCTGGGGGATACGAAGGTACACCGATAAACTCATCTTT CALGALTAFLRWGIRRYTDKLIF few TRDD3 TRDV1 23 TRDJ1
TGTGCTCTTGGGACCCGACGCCACCGCTTGTACTGGGGCAACACCGATAAACTCATCTTT CALGTRRHRLYWGNTDKLIF NA TRDD3 TRDV1 20 TRDJ1
TGTGCTCTTGGGGCCTTAGGGCCCTACGCCGATACTGGGGGATACAGAGAATACACCGATAAACTCATCTTT CALGALGPYADTGGYREYTDKLIF NA TRDD3 TRDV1 24 TRDJ1
TGTGCTCTTGGGGAACATAGCGGCCTTCCCTTATGTTTACTGGGGGATACAAACACCGATAAACTCATCTTT CALGEHSGLPLCLLGDTNTDKLIF NA TRDD3 TRDV1 24 TRDJ1
TGTGCCTGCCGCCCGGGGTACTGGGGGAAATCCGATAAACTCATCTTT CACRPGYWGKSDKLIF large TRDD3 TRDV3 16 TRDJ1
TGTGCTCTTGGGGAATTTTCCTACGTGGTGGGGGATATTTACTCAGATAAACTCATCTTT CALGEFSYVVGDIYSDKLIF few TRDD3 TRDV1 20 TRDJ1
TGTGCCTTACCAGCGACGGGGGGACGGGGGGATTATAAACTCATCTTT CALPATGGRGDYKLIF NA TRDD3 TRDV3 16 TRDJ1
TGTGCCTGTGACACCGGTCGGGACGTAAAACTCATCTTT CACDTGRDVKLIF medium-sized NA TRDV2 13 TRDJ1